The rows below give T cell receptor beta chains drawn from one sample of a study of regulatory T cells in long-lasting Graves disease. TCRdb independently ran MiXCR on the multiplex PCR reads; one entry per CDR3 protein. The repertoire holds hundreds of thousands of distinct CDR3 sequences, with 16% as singletons. These records were also assigned to another study, of T cells in Graves' hyperthyroidism and ophthalmopathy.

This specimen was peripheral blood mononuclear cells (PBMCs), taken at new diagnosis, from a patient treated with antithyroid drugs. The receptors shown here come from a man aged 40-50 years with Graves disease. Both conserved end residues are part of each CDR3. Each record gives: D gene, clone size, V gene, J gene, CDR3 protein, CDR3 DNA. The D gene is left open where the match is weak. Clone size appears in some rows only: once, few, many, or a class for an expanded clone.

>TRBD2|-|TRBV9|TRBJ2-5
CASSRSPGGKETQYF
TGTGCCAGCAGCCGCTCTCCGGGGGGAAAAGAGACCCAGTACTTC
>TRBD1|-|TRBV5-1|TRBJ1-1
CASSSGQGDTEAFF
TGCGCCAGCAGCTCGGGACAGGGTGACACTGAAGCTTTCTTT
>TRBD1|many|TRBV5-1|TRBJ2-3
CASSSAPGQGPDTQYF
TGCGCCAGCAGCTCGGCCCCGGGACAGGGGCCAGATACGCAGTATTTT
>TRBD2|-|TRBV20-1|TRBJ2-7
CSARDLLAGGSYEQYF
TGCAGTGCTAGAGATCTCCTAGCGGGGGGCTCCTACGAGCAGTACTTC
>TRBD2|-|TRBV5-1|TRBJ2-2
CASSFRTSGNTGELFF
TGCGCCAGCAGCTTTCGTACTAGCGGGAACACCGGGGAGCTGTTTTTT
>-|-|TRBV29-1|TRBJ1-2
CSVEKGGLSGYTF
TGCAGCGTTGAGAAGGGCGGTTTGTCTGGCTACACCTTC
>-|many|TRBV5-1|TRBJ2-2
CASSFTDSAGELFF
TGCGCCAGCAGCTTCACAGATAGCGCCGGGGAGCTGTTTTTT
>TRBD2|many|TRBV3-1|TRBJ2-1
CASSQDTLAGTSF
TGTGCCAGCAGCCAAGATACCCTAGCGGGGACGAGCTTC
>TRBD2|-|TRBV3-1|TRBJ2-3
CAGRVAGGPLARDTQYF
TGTGCCGGAAGGGTAGCGGGGGGGCCACTAGCCCGAGATACGCAGTATTTT
>-|many|TRBV7-8|TRBJ2-1
CASSRRSSYNEQFF
TGTGCCAGCAGCCGCAGGAGCTCCTACAATGAGCAGTTCTTC
>-|few|TRBV20-1|TRBJ1-5
CSARDQYRNQPQHF
TGCAGTGCTAGAGATCAGTACAGAAACCAGCCCCAGCATTTT
>-|-|TRBV29-1|TRBJ2-4
CSVEFSQGIGAKNIQYF
TGCAGCGTTGAGTTTTCACAGGGAATCGGGGCCAAAAACATTCAGTACTTC
>-|-|TRBV2|TRBJ2-7
CASSHDRSSYEQYF
TGTGCCAGCAGTCATGACAGGAGCTCCTACGAGCAGTACTTC
>TRBD1|few|TRBV2|TRBJ2-5
CASGDRPKETQYF
TGTGCCAGCGGGGACAGACCAAAAGAGACCCAGTACTTC
>-|many|TRBV15|TRBJ2-7
CATSRDLWGKGYEQYF
TGTGCCACCAGCAGAGATCTGTGGGGAAAGGGCTACGAGCAGTACTTC
>-|-|TRBV10-1|TRBJ1-6
CASSESLFSPLHF
TGCGCCAGCAGTGAGTCGCTGTTTTCACCCCTCCACTTT
>TRBD1|many|TRBV27|TRBJ1-6
CASSLTGVGPLHF
TGTGCCAGCAGTTTGACAGGGGTGGGACCCCTCCACTTT
>-|many|TRBV7-9|TRBJ2-3
CASVRGSDTQYF
TGTGCCAGCGTCCGCGGCTCAGATACGCAGTATTTT
>TRBD2|many|TRBV7-3|TRBJ2-3
CASSLGLAVSTDTQYF
TGTGCCAGCAGCCTTGGACTAGCGGTGAGCACAGATACGCAGTATTTT
>-|-|TRBV3-1|TRBJ1-1
CASSQEGAGHTEAFF
TGTGCCAGCAGCCAAGAAGGGGCGGGGCACACTGAAGCTTTCTTT
>TRBD1|many|TRBV7-2|TRBJ2-1
CASSLGQGSSEQFF
TGTGCCAGCAGCCTCGGACAGGGATCTTCTGAGCAGTTCTTC
>TRBD1|-|TRBV19|TRBJ2-1
CASSARQGRGHHEQFF
TGTGCCAGTAGTGCACGACAGGGCCGGGGACACCATGAGCAGTTCTTC
>-|many|TRBV12-3/TRBV12-4|TRBJ2-7
CASSLQVGEQYF
TGTGCCAGCAGTTTACAGGTTGGCGAGCAGTACTTC
>TRBD1|-|TRBV18|TRBJ1-3
CASSSLGTGVSGNTIYF
TGTGCCAGCTCATCCCTCGGGACAGGAGTCTCTGGAAACACCATATATTTT
>TRBD1|few|TRBV28|TRBJ1-6
CASSSMTGDNSPLHF
TGTGCCAGCAGTTCCATGACAGGGGATAATTCACCCCTCCACTTT
>-|few|TRBV29-1|TRBJ1-1
CSVLRNANTEAFF
TGCAGCGTTTTGAGGAACGCGAACACTGAAGCTTTCTTT
>-|many|TRBV28|TRBJ1-3
CASSFEGRNTIYF
TGTGCCAGCAGTTTTGAGGGCCGAAACACCATATATTTT
>-|-|TRBV5-1|TRBJ1-2
CASRENYGYTF
TGCGCCAGCAGAGAAAACTATGGCTACACCTTC
>TRBD2|many|TRBV7-9|TRBJ2-1
CASRSGTINEQFF
TGTGCCAGCAGGTCCGGGACTATCAATGAGCAGTTCTTC
>-|few|TRBV27|TRBJ2-7
CASSLSRDSYEQHF
TGTGCCAGCAGTTTATCGCGCGACAGCTACGAGCAGCACTTC
>-|many|TRBV5-1|TRBJ1-1
CASSLGFGNTEAFF
TGCGCCAGCAGCCTCGGTTTCGGAAACACTGAAGCTTTCTTT
>-|many|TRBV6-2/TRBV6-3|TRBJ1-1
CASSYIGGTEAFF
TGTGCCAGCAGTTACATAGGGGGCACTGAAGCTTTCTTT
>-|many|TRBV30|TRBJ2-1
CAWSRSANEQFF
TGTGCCTGGAGCCGCTCGGCTAATGAGCAGTTCTTC
>-|-|TRBV29-1|TRBJ2-7
CSVIFGGLSYEQYF
TGCAGCGTTATATTCGGAGGTTTGTCCTACGAGCAGTACTTC
>-|many|TRBV24-1|TRBJ2-5
CATSRSGYRQETQYF
TGTGCCACCAGTCGGTCGGGATACCGTCAAGAGACCCAGTACTTC
>TRBD1|many|TRBV2|TRBJ1-5
CASRGQGHQPQHF
TGTGCCAGCAGGGGACAGGGGCATCAGCCCCAGCATTTT
>-|many|TRBV11-3|TRBJ1-1
CASSYGRANTEAFF
TGTGCCAGCAGCTACGGTAGAGCGAACACTGAAGCTTTCTTT
>TRBD1|-|TRBV20-1|TRBJ1-1
CSARDLGQGRNTEAFF
TGCAGTGCTAGAGACCTCGGACAGGGACGAAACACTGAAGCTTTCTTT
>-|few|TRBV7-2|TRBJ2-7
CASSGGAKGRYEQYF
TGTGCCAGCAGCGGGGGCGCTAAGGGGCGATACGAGCAGTACTTC
>TRBD1|many|TRBV5-1|TRBJ2-5
CASSFGDRGRQETQYF
TGCGCCAGCAGCTTCGGGGACAGGGGTCGGCAAGAGACCCAGTACTTC
>-|many|TRBV7-8|TRBJ2-3
CASSLDSGEPTSTDTQYF
TGTGCCAGCAGCTTAGATAGCGGCGAACCGACTAGCACAGATACGCAGTATTTT
>-|many|TRBV6-5|TRBJ1-4
CASSYLKGEKLFF
TGTGCCAGCAGTTACCTCAAGGGTGAAAAACTGTTTTTT
>-|few|TRBV2|TRBJ1-5
CASSENGLRSNQPQHF
TGTGCCAGCAGTGAAAATGGGCTCCGGAGCAATCAGCCCCAGCATTTT
>TRBD2|few|TRBV20-1|TRBJ2-1
CSDSRLAGYNEQFF
TGCAGTGACAGTCGTCTAGCGGGGTACAATGAGCAGTTCTTC
>-|-|TRBV6-2/TRBV6-3|TRBJ1-2
CASRRDTLVDYGYTF
TGTGCCAGCAGACGAGACACACTGGTGGACTATGGCTACACCTTC
>TRBD2|-|TRBV7-9|TRBJ2-5
CASSLSGLAGGPGTQYF
TGTGCCAGCAGCCTCTCAGGACTAGCGGGGGGGCCGGGGACCCAGTACTTC
>TRBD1|many|TRBV20-1|TRBJ1-4
CSATGQGDGKLFF
TGCAGTGCAACGGGACAGGGGGATGGAAAACTGTTTTTT
>TRBD1|many|TRBV5-1|TRBJ2-3
CASREQGATQYF
TGCGCCAGCAGGGAACAGGGGGCTACGCAGTATTTT
>TRBD2|-|TRBV5-1|TRBJ2-2
CASSAGLAQNTGELFF
TGCGCCAGCAGCGCCGGACTAGCGCAGAACACCGGGGAGCTGTTTTTT
>TRBD1|many|TRBV7-8|TRBJ2-7
CASSLGQGFTYEQYF
TGTGCCAGCAGCTTAGGACAGGGCTTCACCTACGAGCAGTACTTC
>TRBD2|few|TRBV4-2|TRBJ2-3
CASSPQGTSYPDTQYF
TGTGCCAGCAGCCCTCAAGGGACTAGTTATCCAGATACGCAGTATTTT
>TRBD2|-|TRBV7-9|TRBJ2-3
CASSKLAGLTDTQYF
TGTGCCAGCAGCAAACTAGCGGGTCTCACAGATACGCAGTATTTT
>TRBD2|many|TRBV20-1|TRBJ2-5
CSAPNPRVAGGMGETQYF
TGCAGTGCTCCTAACCCCCGGGTAGCGGGGGGAATGGGAGAGACCCAGTACTTC
>TRBD1|many|TRBV2|TRBJ1-5
CASRDRAGGNQPQHF
TGTGCCAGCAGGGACAGGGCCGGGGGCAATCAGCCCCAGCATTTT
>-|many|TRBV18|TRBJ2-3
CASSPVKLSTDTQYF
TGTGCCAGCTCACCAGTTAAGCTCAGCACAGATACGCAGTATTTT